This entry lists 27 T cell receptor beta chains sequenced from one sample in a study of cytomegalovirus exposure and HLA in healthy donors. The repertoire was sequenced with immunoSEQ multiplex PCR; TCRdb's copy has only in-frame clones and lacks some. This sample carries 220,000 or so clones, around nine tenths of them seen once, and the ten largest clones take 2%. What was sequenced was PBMCs. These receptors originate from a woman under 30 in good health and CMV-seropositive.

The chain joins TRBV28 to TRBJ2-3, with D tentatively TRBD2 (5 bases). Germline CDR1 and CDR2: MDHEN and SYDVKM. Trimming shortened V by 3 bases and J by 6 bases, and 19 bases separated the two germline ends. The CDR3 spans 16 residues. In DNA, the CDR3 is TGTGCCAGCAGTTTCCTGGTGGGAGTTTCTTTGGATACGCAGTATTTT. It encodes CASSFLVGVSLDTQYF.

The chain is built from TRBV28 and TRBJ2-2; unclear D gene. CDR3 length: 13 residues. Germline V lookup: CDR1 MDHEN, CDR2 SYDVKM. Between the trimmed V and J ends, which lost 2 bases and 5 bases, there was a span of 6 bases. For the CDR3, the DNA is TGTGCCAGCAGTTTAATATCTACCGGGGAGCTGTTTTTT. This sequence encodes CASSLISTGELFF.

The chain is built from TRBV27 and TRBJ2-2; tentative D call: TRBD2 (6 bases). Germline V CDR1 and CDR2: MNHEY, SMNVEV (reference sequence). The CDR3 spans 16 residues. V lost 5 bases to trimming and J lost 8 bases, with 21 bases between them. CDR3 sequence reads: CASSPQEGGPTGELFF. As DNA, the CDR3 is TGTGCCAGCAGTCCGCAGGAAGGAGGGCCAACAGGGGAGCTGTTTTTT.

This chain connects TRBV28 to TRBJ2-6; D call uncertain. CDR1 MDHEN and CDR2 SYDVKM come from the germline V gene. Trimming took 6 bases from V and 0 from J, leaving 21 bases between them. This CDR3 contains 19 residues. The CDR3 here is CASSDPRNRVSSGANVLTF. DNA of the CDR3: TGTGCCAGCAGCGACCCCCGGAACAGAGTTAGCTCTGGGGCCAACGTCCTGACTTTC.

The chain links TRBV29-1 to TRBJ2-5; D perhaps matches TRBD1 (6 bases). Trimming took 7 bases from V and 8 from J, leaving 11 bases between them. The CDR3 consists of 10 residues. Germline V gene sequence: CDR1 SQVTM, CDR2 ANQGSEA. The DNA of the CDR3 is TGCAGCGCCAGGACAGCCACCCAGTACTTC. As protein: CSARTATQYF.

The chain couples TRBV4-1 to TRBJ2-5; 7 bases map to TRBD1. The trim removed 4 bases at V and 2 bases at J, leaving 1 base unmatched. The CDR3 is 13 amino acids. Per the germline V gene, CDR1 is MGHRA and CDR2 is YSYEKL. The CDR3 loop is CASSLGQQETQYF. The CDR3 bases are TGCGCCAGCAGCCTGGGACAGCAAGAGACCCAGTACTTC.

This chain links TRBV7-9 with TRBJ1-1; D is undetermined. V was clipped by 1 base and J by 0 bases, with 9 bases between them. Germline V gene sequence: CDR1 SEHNR, CDR2 FQNEAQ (reference sequence). This CDR3 comprises 15 residues. Written as DNA, the CDR3 is TGTGCCAGCAGCTTAGGTGAGGGATTGAACACTGAAGCTTTCTTT. This sequence encodes CASSLGEGLNTEAFF.

The CDR3 DNA follows: TGTGCCAGCAGACTACACCGGACTAGCGGGAGTACCGACGAGCAGTACTTC. It is translated as CASRLHRTSGSTDEQYF. The chain combines TRBV7-9 with TRBJ2-7; 13 nucleotides line up with TRBD2. Germline V lookup: CDR1 SEHNR, CDR2 FQNEAQ (reference sequence). J gave up 5 bases and V 6 bases, and 13 bases lay outside the gene matches. The CDR3 has 17 amino acids.

The rearrangement links TRBV28 to TRBJ1-4; a possible D gene is TRBD1 (5 bases). V was trimmed by 2 bases and J by 7 bases, leaving 8 bases between them. Germline CDR1 and CDR2: MDHEN and SYDVKM. This CDR3 is 13 amino acids long. CDR3 sequence: CASSLQGSEKLFF. In DNA form, the CDR3 reads TGTGCCAGCAGTTTACAGGGTTCTGAAAAACTGTTTTTT.

The genes are TRBV4-2 and TRBJ1-1; D gene uncertain. Trimming removed 0 bases from V and 2 bases from J, with 10 bases in between. This CDR3 is 15 amino acids long. Germline CDR1 LGHNA, CDR2 YNFKEQ. CDR3 in amino acids: CASSQEEGSNTEAFF. CDR3 sequence (DNA): TGTGCCAGCAGCCAAGAAGAGGGATCAAACACTGAAGCTTTCTTT.

This CDR3 is CSVAGRLLNTEAFF. CDR3 coding DNA: TGCAGCGTCGCGGGACGGTTATTGAACACTGAAGCTTTCTTT. This chain uses TRBV29-1 with TRBJ1-1; TRBD1 might be the D (5 bases). Trimming pared 6 bases from V and 0 bases from J, leaving 14 bases between. This CDR3 comprises 14 residues. Germline values: CDR1 SQVTM, CDR2 ANQGSEA.

This chain joins TRBV19 and TRBJ2-2; perhaps TRBD2 as D (6 bases). The CDR3 is 12 residues long. CDR1 and CDR2 from the germline V gene are LNHDA and SQIVND (reference sequence). Trimming took 4 bases from V and 6 from J, leaving 6 bases between them. The CDR3 reads CASSRRAGELFF. The CDR3 DNA reads as TGTGCCAGTAGTAGGAGGGCCGGGGAGCTGTTTTTT.

This rearrangement joins TRBV28 to TRBJ2-1; D call uncertain. The V and J ends lost 5 bases and 2 bases respectively, with 13 bases between them. Germline CDR1 is MDHEN and CDR2 is SYDVKM. This CDR3 comprises 15 residues. The CDR3 DNA sequence: TGTGCCAGCAGTCCCCTGGAGCCCGCCTACAATGAGCAGTTCTTC. Its translation is CASSPLEPAYNEQFF.

The CDR3 nucleotides read TGTGCCAGCAGCTTTGACAGGGGACAGCCCCAGCATTTT. This sequence encodes CASSFDRGQPQHF. The genes are TRBV7-2 and TRBJ1-5; TRBD1 agrees at 8 bases. In germline, CDR1 is SGHTA, CDR2 FQGNSA. This CDR3 comprises 13 residues. The V gene end was trimmed by 3 bases and the J gene end by 7 bases; junction bases not matched to a gene: 2.

The V and J genes are TRBV30 and TRBJ1-1; TRBD1 might be the D (6 bases). CDR1 GTSNPN and CDR2 SVGIG come from the germline V gene (reference sequence). The CDR3 is 12 residues long. V dropped 2 bases and J dropped 9 bases, with 13 bases sitting between them. CDR3 sequence: CAWSPSGVQAFF. The CDR3, as DNA: TGTGCCTGGAGTCCATCAGGGGTACAAGCTTTCTTT.

The V and J genes are TRBV28 and TRBJ1-4, with TRBD1 matching over 10 bases. Trimming at V came to 3 bases and at J to 7 bases, leaving 5 bases not matched to a gene. This CDR3 is 15 amino acids long. Germline CDR1 is MDHEN and CDR2 is SYDVKM. This chain's CDR3 is CASSLAGQGGEKLFF. DNA for the CDR3: TGTGCCAGCAGTTTGGCCGGACAGGGGGGTGAAAAACTGTTTTTT.

V gene TRBV6-6 combines with J gene TRBJ2-3, with unresolved D. The V gene's germline CDR1 is MNHNY and CDR2 SVGAGI (reference sequence). V dropped 0 bases and J dropped 6 bases, with 4 bases sitting between them. The CDR3 has 12 residues. In DNA, the CDR3 is TGTGCCAGCAGTTACTCCCCGGATACGCAGTATTTT. Protein sequence: CASSYSPDTQYF.

As DNA, the CDR3 is TGTGCCAGCAGCTCTCAGGGGGACAGGGGTTCTTACACCTTC. Encoded protein: CASSSQGDRGSYTF. This chain uses TRBV5-6 with TRBJ1-2; TRBD1 matches at 10 bases. Trimming at V came to 3 bases and at J to 11 bases, leaving 10 bases not matched to a gene. The CDR3 extends over 14 amino acids. The V gene's germline CDR1 is SGHDT and CDR2 YYEEEE.

The J gene is TRBJ2-7, the V gene TRBV9; 16 bases align to TRBD2. The trim removed 1 base at V and 7 bases at J, leaving 2 bases unmatched. Germline V gene sequence: CDR1 SGDLS, CDR2 YYNGEE. CDR3 length: 15 amino acids. This CDR3 reads CASSVSGLAGGEQYF. CDR3 bases: TGTGCCAGCAGCGTATCGGGACTAGCGGGAGGGGAGCAGTACTTC.

The chain has TRBV9 and TRBJ1-4; TRBD1 might be the D (6 bases). CDR1 is SGDLS, CDR2 YYNGEE, per germline. The CDR3 spans 15 residues. Between the trimmed V and J ends, which lost 3 bases and 8 bases, there was a span of 17 bases. CDR3 nucleotide sequence: TGTGCCAGCAGCGACGGGTTAGGGGGTTCGGAAAAACTGTTTTTT. It yields the protein CASSDGLGGSEKLFF.

This clone came up once. CDR3 nucleotide sequence: TGTGCCAGCAGCTTCTCTCCGGGGAATGGCTACACCTTC. Translating gives CASSFSPGNGYTF. The chain uses TRBV5-6 and TRBJ1-2; D is unclear. CDR3 length equals 13 residues. Germline lookup yields CDR1 SGHDT and CDR2 YYEEEE. V was pared by 2 bases and J by 6 bases, with 11 bases between.

V gene TRBV6-1 combines with J gene TRBJ2-7; TRBD2 might be the D (5 bases). CDR1 is MNHNS, CDR2 SASEGT, per germline. Trimming cost V 6 bases and J 3 bases, with 15 bases left between them. This CDR3 spans 14 amino acids. The DNA for the CDR3 is TGTGCCAGCAGGGCCAGCGGAGTCATCTACGAGCAGTACTTC. This gives the protein CASRASGVIYEQYF.

The V call is TRBV28, the J call TRBJ2-2; D gene uncertain. Per the germline V gene, CDR1 is MDHEN and CDR2 is SYDVKM. V was pared by 5 bases and J by 5 bases, with 6 bases between. The CDR3 contains 12 residues. CDR3 protein: CASSELTGELFF. The DNA of the CDR3 is TGTGCCAGCAGTGAACTTACCGGGGAGCTGTTTTTT.

CDR3 DNA sequence: TGTGCCAGCAGTACCTCGATATTAGCAACTAATGAAAAACTGTTTTTT. It encodes CASSTSILATNEKLFF. The chain is built from TRBV27 and TRBJ1-4; D remains ambiguous. CDR1 MNHEY and CDR2 SMNVEV come from the germline V gene (reference sequence). The CDR3 extends over 16 amino acids. Trimming pared 5 bases from V and 0 bases from J, leaving 13 bases between.

The chain couples TRBV11-2 to TRBJ2-7, with D perhaps matching TRBD1 (6 bases). V lost 5 bases and J lost 6, with 17 bases in between. CDR1 and CDR2 (germline): SGHAT, FQNNGV. CDR3 length equals 14 residues. Written as DNA, the CDR3 is TGTGCCAGCAGCCGAACAGGGACATACCTCGAGCAGTACTTC. It codes for CASSRTGTYLEQYF.

The chain is built from TRBV5-1 and TRBJ1-4, with 7 bases lining up with TRBD1. V was clipped by 1 base and J by 2 bases; unmatched bases: 2. CDR3 size: 15 residues. Per the germline V gene, CDR1 is SGHRS and CDR2 is YFSETQ. The DNA of the CDR3 is TGCGCCAGCAGCTTGACGGGACAGACTAATGAAAAACTGTTTTTT. It specifies CASSLTGQTNEKLFF. The whole variable domain, filled in from reference TRBV5-1 and TRBJ1-4, reads KAGVTQTPRYLIKTRGQQVTLSCSPISGHRSVSWYQQTPGQGLQFLFEYFSETQRNKGNFPGRFSGRQFSNSRSEMNVSTLELGDSALYLCASSLTGQTNEKLFFGSGTQLSVL.

The chain joins TRBV7-6 to TRBJ1-2, with TRBD1 as a possible D gene (5 bases). V was clipped by 3 bases and J by 0 bases, with 8 bases between them. The germline V gene encodes CDR1 SGHVS and CDR2 FNYEAQ. The CDR3 spans 14 residues. The CDR3 is CASSLRGANYGYTF. As DNA, the CDR3 is TGTGCCAGCAGCTTGCGGGGGGCTAACTATGGCTACACCTTC.